This T cell receptor (beta chain) was recovered during a study of shared clonotypes between healthy human individuals. Study outcomes and limitations: Compared with memory subsets, naive subsets generally had larger estimated richness.

The assay was immunoSEQ multiplex PCR, and TCRdb's table has in-frame clones only and misses some. The repertoire holds 2 million to 2.5 million clones, with approximately 94% as singletons. Trimming took off 7 bases at V and 0 bases at J, with 28 bases between the two ends. Germline loops: CDR1 SGHVS, CDR2 FQNEAQ. The CDR3 is 19 residues long. With respect to this clone: As yet, its antigen is unknown.

The receptor comes from a man younger than 30 in good health. Some clones in this sample may be carry-over from other donors' samples. The J gene is TRBJ2-7, the V gene TRBV7-8; D possibly matches TRBD1 or TRBD2 (5 bases each). Sequencing was performed on naive CD4+ T cells from PBMCs. Subset denoted: CD45RA+ positively selected. CDR3 DNA: TGTGCCAGCACCGTTTTTGGCGCAGGCAGACGAGGGGCCTCCTACGAGCAGTACTTC. This sequence encodes CASTVFGAGRRGASYEQYF.